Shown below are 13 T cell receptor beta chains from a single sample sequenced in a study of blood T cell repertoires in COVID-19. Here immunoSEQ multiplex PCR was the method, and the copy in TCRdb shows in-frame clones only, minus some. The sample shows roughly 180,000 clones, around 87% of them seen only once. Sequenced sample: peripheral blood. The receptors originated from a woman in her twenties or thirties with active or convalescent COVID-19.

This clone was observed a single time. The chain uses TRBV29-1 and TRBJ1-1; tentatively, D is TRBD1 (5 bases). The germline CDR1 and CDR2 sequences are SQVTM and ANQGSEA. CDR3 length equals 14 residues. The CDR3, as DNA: TGCAGTGTCTGGAGGGGCGAAATGAACACTGAAGCTTTCTTT. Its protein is CSVWRGEMNTEAFF.

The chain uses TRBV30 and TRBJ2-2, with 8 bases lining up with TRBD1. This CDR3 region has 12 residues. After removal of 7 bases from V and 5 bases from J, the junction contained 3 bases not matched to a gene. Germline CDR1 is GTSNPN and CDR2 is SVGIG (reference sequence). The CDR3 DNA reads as TGTGCCTTGACAGGGGATACCGGGGAGCTGTTTTTT. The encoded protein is CALTGDTGELFF.

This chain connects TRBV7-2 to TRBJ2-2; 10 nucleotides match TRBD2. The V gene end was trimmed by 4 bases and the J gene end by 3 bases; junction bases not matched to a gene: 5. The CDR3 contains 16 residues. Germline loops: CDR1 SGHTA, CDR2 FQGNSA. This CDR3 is CASSSTSGSYTGELFF. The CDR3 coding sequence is TGTGCCAGCAGCTCGACTAGCGGGTCCTACACCGGGGAGCTGTTTTTT.

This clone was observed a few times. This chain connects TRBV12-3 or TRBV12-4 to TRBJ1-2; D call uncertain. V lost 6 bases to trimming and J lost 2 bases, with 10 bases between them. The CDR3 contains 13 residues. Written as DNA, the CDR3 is TGTGCCAGCAGCTCCGGGATAAACTATGGCTACACCTTC. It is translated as CASSSGINYGYTF.

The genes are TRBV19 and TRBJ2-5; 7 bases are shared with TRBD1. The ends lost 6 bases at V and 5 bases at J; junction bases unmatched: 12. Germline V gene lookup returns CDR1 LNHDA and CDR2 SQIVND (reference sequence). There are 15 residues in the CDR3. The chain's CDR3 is CASSRTRGFGETQYF. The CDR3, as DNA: TGTGCCAGTAGCCGCACCAGGGGGTTTGGGGAGACCCAGTACTTC. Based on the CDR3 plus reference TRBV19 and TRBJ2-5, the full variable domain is DGGITQSPKYLFRKEGQNVTLSCEQNLNHDAMYWYRQDPGQGLRLIYYSQIVNDFQKGDIAEGYSVSREKKESFPLTVTSAQKNPTAFYLCASSRTRGFGETQYFGPGTRLLVL.

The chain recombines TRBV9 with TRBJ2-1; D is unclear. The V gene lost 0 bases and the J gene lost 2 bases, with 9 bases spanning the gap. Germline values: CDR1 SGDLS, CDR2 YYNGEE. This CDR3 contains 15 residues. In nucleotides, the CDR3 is TGTGCCAGCAGCGTAGGCCCGAGCCCCTACAATGAGCAGTTCTTC. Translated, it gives CASSVGPSPYNEQFF.

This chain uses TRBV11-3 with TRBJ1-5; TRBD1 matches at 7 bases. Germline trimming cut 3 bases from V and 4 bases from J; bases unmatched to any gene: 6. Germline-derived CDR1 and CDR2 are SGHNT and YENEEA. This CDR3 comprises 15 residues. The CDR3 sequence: CASSFPDRANQPQHF. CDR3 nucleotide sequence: TGTGCCAGCAGCTTTCCCGACAGGGCTAATCAGCCCCAGCATTTT.

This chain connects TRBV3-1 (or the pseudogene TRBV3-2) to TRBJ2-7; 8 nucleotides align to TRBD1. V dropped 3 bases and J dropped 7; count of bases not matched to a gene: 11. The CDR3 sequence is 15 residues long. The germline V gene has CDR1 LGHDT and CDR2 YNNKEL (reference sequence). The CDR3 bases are TGTGCCAGCAGCCAGGAGGACAGGGACACCCGGGAGCAGTACTTC. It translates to CASSQEDRDTREQYF.

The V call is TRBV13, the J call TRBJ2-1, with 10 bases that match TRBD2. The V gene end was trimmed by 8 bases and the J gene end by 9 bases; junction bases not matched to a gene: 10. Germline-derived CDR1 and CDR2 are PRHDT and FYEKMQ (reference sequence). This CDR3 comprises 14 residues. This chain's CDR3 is CASHEREGLSEQFF. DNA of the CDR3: TGTGCCAGCCATGAGCGGGAGGGCCTTAGTGAGCAGTTCTTC. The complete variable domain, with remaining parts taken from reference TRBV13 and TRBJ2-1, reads AAGVIQSPRHLIKEKRETATLKCYPIPRHDTVYWYQQGPGQDPQFLISFYEKMQSDKGSIPDRFSAQQFSDYHSELNMSSLELGDSALYFCASHEREGLSEQFFGPGTRLTVL.

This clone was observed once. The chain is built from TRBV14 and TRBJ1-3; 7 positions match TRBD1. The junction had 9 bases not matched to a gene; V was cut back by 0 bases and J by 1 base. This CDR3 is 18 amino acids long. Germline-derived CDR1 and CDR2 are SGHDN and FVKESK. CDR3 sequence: CASSQDQGRGKSGNTIYF. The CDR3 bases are TGTGCCAGCAGCCAAGATCAGGGCAGGGGGAAGTCTGGAAACACCATATATTTT.

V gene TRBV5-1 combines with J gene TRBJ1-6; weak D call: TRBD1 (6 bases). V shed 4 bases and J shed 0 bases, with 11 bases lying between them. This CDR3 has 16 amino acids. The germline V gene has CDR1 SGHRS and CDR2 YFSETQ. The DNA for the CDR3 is TGCGCCAGCAGCACAACAGGGAGCTCCTATAATTCACCCCTCCACTTT. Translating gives CASSTTGSSYNSPLHF. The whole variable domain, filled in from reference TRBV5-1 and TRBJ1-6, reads KAGVTQTPRYLIKTRGQQVTLSCSPISGHRSVSWYQQTPGQGLQFLFEYFSETQRNKGNFPGRFSGRQFSNSRSEMNVSTLELGDSALYLCASSTTGSSYNSPLHFGNGTRLTVT.

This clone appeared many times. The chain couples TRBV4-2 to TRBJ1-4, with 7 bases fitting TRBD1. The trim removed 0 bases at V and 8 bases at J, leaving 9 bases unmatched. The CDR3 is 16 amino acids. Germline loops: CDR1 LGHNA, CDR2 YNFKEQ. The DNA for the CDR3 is TGTGCCAGCAGCCAAGATGTAGGCAGGGGGAGAGAAAAACTGTTTTTT. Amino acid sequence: CASSQDVGRGREKLFF.

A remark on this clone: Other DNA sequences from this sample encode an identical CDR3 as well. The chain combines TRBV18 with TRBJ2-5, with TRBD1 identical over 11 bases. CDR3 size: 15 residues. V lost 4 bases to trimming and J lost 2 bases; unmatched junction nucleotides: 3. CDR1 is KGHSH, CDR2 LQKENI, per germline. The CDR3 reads CASSRGTGGQETQYF. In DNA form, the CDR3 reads TGTGCCAGCTCACGGGGGACAGGGGGTCAAGAGACCCAGTACTTC. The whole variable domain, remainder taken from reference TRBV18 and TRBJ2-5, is NAGVMQNPRHLVRRRGQEARLRCSPMKGHSHVYWYRQLPEEGLKFMVYLQKENIIDESGMPKERFSAEFPKEGPSILRIQQVVRGDSAAYFCASSRGTGGQETQYFGPGTRLLVL.